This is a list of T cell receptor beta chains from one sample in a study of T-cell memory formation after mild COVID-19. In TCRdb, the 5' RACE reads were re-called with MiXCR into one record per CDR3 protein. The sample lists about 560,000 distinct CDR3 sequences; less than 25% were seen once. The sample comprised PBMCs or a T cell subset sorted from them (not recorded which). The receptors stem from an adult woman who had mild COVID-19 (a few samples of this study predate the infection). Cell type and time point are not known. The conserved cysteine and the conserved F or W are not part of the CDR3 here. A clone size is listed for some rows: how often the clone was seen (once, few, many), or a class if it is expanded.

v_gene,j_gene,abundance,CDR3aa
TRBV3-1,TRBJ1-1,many,ASSQGPVLGTEGAF
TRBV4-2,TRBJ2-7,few,ASSQDVQSGEQY
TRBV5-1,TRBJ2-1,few,ASSSTSGRDPYNEQF
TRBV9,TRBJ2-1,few,ASSVEAGDDEQF
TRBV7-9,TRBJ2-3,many,ASSLGTLSTDTQY
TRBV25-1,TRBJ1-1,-,ASKISPSAEAF
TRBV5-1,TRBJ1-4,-,ASSVWDSNEKLF
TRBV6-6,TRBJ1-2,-,ASSQTDSYGYT
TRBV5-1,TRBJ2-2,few,ASSPGQAATGELF
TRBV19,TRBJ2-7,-,ASRRDRGSYEQY
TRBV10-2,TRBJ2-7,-,ASTGTVDSYEQY
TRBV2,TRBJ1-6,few,ASSEGRPSNSPLH
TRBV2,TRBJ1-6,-,ASSEQESNSPLH
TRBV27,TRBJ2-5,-,ASSPVHGGPQY
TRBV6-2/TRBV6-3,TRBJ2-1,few,ASRTGQVKVDEQF
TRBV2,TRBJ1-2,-,ASSHPAEGTFYGYT
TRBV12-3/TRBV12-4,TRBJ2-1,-,ASSPRTDRGHAGEQF
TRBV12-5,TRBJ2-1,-,ASAPLAGYNEQF
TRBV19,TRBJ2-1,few,ASNRATSYNEQF
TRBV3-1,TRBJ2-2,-,ASSQVWGANTGELF
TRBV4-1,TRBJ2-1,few,ASSQPVESSYNEQF
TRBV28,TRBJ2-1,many,ASSLSLEYNEQF
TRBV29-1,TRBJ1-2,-,STTGGRMGYT
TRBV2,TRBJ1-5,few,ASSEGQGDQPQH
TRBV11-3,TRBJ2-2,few,ASSSSEGGGELF
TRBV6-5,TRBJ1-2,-,ASRKGDYGYT
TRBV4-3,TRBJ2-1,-,ASSQTGTSGSNEQF
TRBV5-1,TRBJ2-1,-,ASSLRPSGGQNEQF